The 17 T cell receptor beta chains presented below share a single source sample, sequenced in a study of T-cell memory formation after mild COVID-19. In TCRdb, the 5' RACE reads were re-called with MiXCR into one record per CDR3 protein. The table shows 280,000 or so distinct CDR3 sequences, with roughly 18% occurring only once. The source material was PBMCs or a T cell subset sorted from them (not recorded which). These receptors all stem from a man aged 18 to 30 who had mild COVID-19 (a few samples of this study predate the infection). Cell type and time point are not known.

V usage is TRBV12-3 or TRBV12-4 and J usage is TRBJ1-2, with D perhaps matching TRBD1 (5 bases). Trimming stripped 6 bases from V and 0 bases from J, with 14 bases between. This CDR3 has 15 amino acids. CDR3 coding DNA: TGTGCCAGCAGCGCCCAGGGTACGGCTAACTATGGCTACACCTTC. This encodes CASSAQGTANYGYTF.

This clonotype was found once. The chain couples TRBV3-1 to TRBJ2-5; 12 bases align to TRBD2. Germline V gene data show CDR1 as LGHDT and CDR2 as YNNKEL (reference sequence). This CDR3 region has 18 residues. V lost 2 bases to trimming and J lost 4 bases; unmatched junction nucleotides: 11. The CDR3 region is CASSQKALAGGLSETQYF. In nucleotides, the CDR3 is TGTGCCAGCAGCCAAAAAGCACTAGCGGGGGGTTTGTCAGAGACCCAGTACTTC.

The V gene is TRBV7-2, the J gene TRBJ2-7, with D perhaps TRBD1 (6 bases). Looked up from germline, CDR1 is SGHTA and CDR2 is FQGNSA. The CDR3 spans 15 residues. Trimming took off 5 bases at V and 0 bases at J, with 14 bases between the two ends. CDR3 coding DNA: TGTGCCAGCAGCGTCACAGGGTCTTTCTCCTACGAGCAGTACTTC. As protein: CASSVTGSFSYEQYF.

This rearrangement joins TRBV28 to TRBJ2-2, with 7 positions matching TRBD2. The CDR3 runs 14 residues. Germline trimming cut 10 bases from V and 1 base from J; bases unmatched to any gene: 6. In germline, CDR1 is MDHEN, CDR2 SYDVKM. CDR3 region: CATRASGNTGELFF. CDR3 bases: TGTGCCACAAGGGCTAGCGGGAACACCGGGGAGCTGTTTTTT. Full variable domain (rest looked up from reference TRBV28 and TRBJ2-2): DVKVTQSSRYLVKRTGEKVFLECVQDMDHENMFWYRQDPGLGLRLIYFSYDVKMKEKGDIPEGYSVSREKKERFSLILESASTNQTSMYLCATRASGNTGELFFGEGSRLTVL.

The chain uses TRBV2 and TRBJ1-6; a weak D match, TRBD1 (6 bases). CDR1 and CDR2 (germline): SNHLY, FYNNEI. The CDR3 contains 15 residues. Trimming pared 8 bases from V and 2 bases from J, leaving 13 bases between. CDR3 in DNA: TGTGCCAGCGCCAGGGGAAATGCCTATAATTCACCCCTCCACTTT. Protein product: CASARGNAYNSPLHF.

V gene TRBV10-3 combines with J gene TRBJ1-5; tentative D call: TRBD1 (5 bases). The V and J ends lost 2 bases and 8 bases respectively, with 13 bases between them. The CDR3 is 14 residues long. The V gene's germline CDR1 is ENHRY and CDR2 SYGVKD. CDR3 residues: CAISERGFNEPQHF. Written as DNA, the CDR3 is TGTGCCATCAGTGAGAGGGGATTTAATGAGCCCCAGCATTTT.

The table lists this clonotype with a few counts. This sequence joins TRBV5-1 and TRBJ1-3; TRBD1 matches 7 bases. The germline gives CDR1 SGHRS, CDR2 YFSETQ. This CDR3 is 15 amino acids long. V trimming: 3 bases; J trimming: 3 bases; junction bases outside the gene matches: 6. The CDR3 DNA is TGCGCCAGCAGCTCAGACAGGGTGTTTGGAAACACCATATATTTT. This gives the protein CASSSDRVFGNTIYF.

This clonotype was recorded a few times. The genes are TRBV7-2 and TRBJ2-7; D possibly corresponds to TRBD1 (6 bases). V dropped 7 bases and J dropped 3 bases, with 16 bases sitting between them. The CDR3 is 14 residues long. Germline lookup yields CDR1 SGHTA and CDR2 FQGNSA. In nucleotides, the CDR3 is TGTGCCAGCACGACAAACCGGGACAACTACGAGCAGTACTTC. Protein sequence: CASTTNRDNYEQYF.

The V gene is TRBV5-1, the J gene TRBJ2-3; D unclear. Per germline, CDR1 SGHRS and CDR2 YFSETQ. V lost 5 bases and J 0 bases, leaving 10 bases between the germline ends. This CDR3 is 14 amino acids long. CDR3 nucleotides: TGCGCCAGCAGAGGGCAGGTCAGCACAGATACGCAGTATTTT. Translated, it gives CASRGQVSTDTQYF.

This clonotype was counted only a few times. The chain has TRBV5-1 and TRBJ2-4; D is possibly TRBD1 (7 bases). The V end lost 4 bases, the J end lost 5 bases, and 13 bases lay between the germline ends. CDR1 is SGHRS, CDR2 YFSETQ, per germline. The CDR3 extends over 14 amino acids. The CDR3 region is CASSGGTAENIQYF. In DNA form, the CDR3 reads TGCGCCAGCAGCGGCGGGACAGCAGAAAACATTCAGTACTTC.

This clonotype was picked up a small number of times. The genes are TRBV12-3 or TRBV12-4 and TRBJ2-7, with 10 positions matching TRBD1. The trim removed 5 bases at V and 0 bases at J, leaving 4 bases unmatched. CDR3 length: 15 amino acids. This chain's CDR3 is CASSPWTGGSYEQYF. In DNA form, the CDR3 reads TGTGCCAGCAGTCCCTGGACAGGGGGCTCCTACGAGCAGTACTTC.

The rearrangement joins TRBV6-6 to TRBJ2-7; D unresolved. Germline V gene sequence: CDR1 MNHNY, CDR2 SVGAGI (reference sequence). V was shortened by 2 bases and J by 4 bases, with 6 bases between the two germline ends. The CDR3 has 12 amino acids. This CDR3 is CASSYIEYEQYF. In DNA, the CDR3 is TGTGCCAGCAGTTACATTGAGTACGAGCAGTACTTC.

This clonotype was seen many times. The V gene is TRBV6-2 or TRBV6-3, the J gene TRBJ1-5; 7 nucleotides line up with TRBD1. CDR1 and CDR2 (germline): MNHEY, SVGEGT. Trimming took 6 bases from V and 7 from J; bases not matched to a gene: 3. The CDR3 extends over 12 amino acids. In DNA, the CDR3 is TGTGCCAGCAGCAAGGGGGCCCAGCCCCAGCATTTT. Its protein is CASSKGAQPQHF.

Only a few counts were recorded for this clonotype. The chain recombines TRBV12-5 with TRBJ2-5; 7 positions match TRBD2. V dropped 1 base and J dropped 4; count of bases not matched to a gene: 12. This CDR3 has 17 amino acids. Per the germline V gene, CDR1 is LGHNT and CDR2 is FRNRAP. CDR3 nucleotides: TGTGCTAGTGGTTTGGGACTCGCGGGGGAGCGGGGAGAGACCCAGTACTTC. As protein: CASGLGLAGERGETQYF.

The chain joins TRBV25-1 to TRBJ2-7; the D gene is possibly TRBD1 (6 bases). Per the germline V gene, CDR1 is MGHDK and CDR2 is SYGVNS. The CDR3 consists of 11 residues. Trimming took 6 bases from V and 6 from J, leaving 9 bases between them. The CDR3 sequence: CASRTGSEQYF. The CDR3 DNA reads as TGTGCCAGCAGAACAGGGTCCGAGCAGTACTTC.

A few counts support this clonotype. This chain connects TRBV11-2 to TRBJ2-2; D perhaps matches TRBD1 (7 bases). Germline V gene lookup returns CDR1 SGHAT and CDR2 FQNNGV. The V end was cut by 7 bases, the J end by 1 base, with 13 bases between. The CDR3 consists of 15 residues. CDR3 amino acids: CASIRQGLNTGELFF. CDR3 DNA sequence: TGTGCCAGCATCCGACAGGGACTGAACACCGGGGAGCTGTTTTTT.

The chain uses TRBV2 and TRBJ2-1; D unresolved. Germline assignment: CDR1 SNHLY and CDR2 FYNNEI. Trimming pared 4 bases from V and 7 bases from J, leaving 8 bases between. The CDR3 has 12 amino acids. DNA for the CDR3: TGTGCCAGCAGTGGGAATTCGAATGAGCAGTTCTTC. This codes for CASSGNSNEQFF.